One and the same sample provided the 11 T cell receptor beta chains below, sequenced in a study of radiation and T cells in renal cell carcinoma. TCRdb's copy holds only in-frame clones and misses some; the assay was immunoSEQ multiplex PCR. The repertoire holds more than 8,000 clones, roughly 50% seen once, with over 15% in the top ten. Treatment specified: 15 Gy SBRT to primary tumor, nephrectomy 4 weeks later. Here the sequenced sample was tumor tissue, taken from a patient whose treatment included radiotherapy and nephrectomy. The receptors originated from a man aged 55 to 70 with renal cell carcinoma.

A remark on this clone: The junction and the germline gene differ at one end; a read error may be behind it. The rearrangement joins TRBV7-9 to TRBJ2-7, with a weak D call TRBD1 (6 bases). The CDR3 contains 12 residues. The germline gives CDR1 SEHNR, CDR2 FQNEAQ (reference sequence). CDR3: CASSLVGAPLNF. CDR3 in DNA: TGTGCCAGCAGCTTAGTGGGGGCTCCTCTAAACTTC. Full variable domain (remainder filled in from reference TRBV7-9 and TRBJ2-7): DTGVSQNPRHKITKRGQNVTFRCDPISEHNRLYWYRQTLGQGPEFLTYFQNEAQLEKSRLLSDRFSAERPKGSFSTLEIQRTEQGDSAMYLCASSLVGAPLNFGPGTRLTVT.

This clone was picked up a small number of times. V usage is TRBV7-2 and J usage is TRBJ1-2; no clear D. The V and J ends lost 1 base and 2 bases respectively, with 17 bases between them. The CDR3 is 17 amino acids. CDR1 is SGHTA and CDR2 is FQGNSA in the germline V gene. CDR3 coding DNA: TGTGCCAGCAGCTTAGATCTCGTGTGGGCGCGGAACTATGGCTACACCTTC. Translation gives CASSLDLVWARNYGYTF.

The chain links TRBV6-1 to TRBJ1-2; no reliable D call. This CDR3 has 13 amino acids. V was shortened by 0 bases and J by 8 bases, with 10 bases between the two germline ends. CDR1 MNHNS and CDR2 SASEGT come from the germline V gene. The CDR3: CASSEARQLGYTF. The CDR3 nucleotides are TGTGCCAGCAGTGAAGCGCGACAACTCGGCTACACCTTC.

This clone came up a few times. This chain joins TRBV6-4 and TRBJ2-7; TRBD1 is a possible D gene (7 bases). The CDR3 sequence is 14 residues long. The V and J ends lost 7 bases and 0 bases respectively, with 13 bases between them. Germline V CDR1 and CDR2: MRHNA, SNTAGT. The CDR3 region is CASTPQGGSYEQYF. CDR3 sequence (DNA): TGTGCCAGCACCCCTCAGGGGGGCTCCTACGAGCAGTACTTC.

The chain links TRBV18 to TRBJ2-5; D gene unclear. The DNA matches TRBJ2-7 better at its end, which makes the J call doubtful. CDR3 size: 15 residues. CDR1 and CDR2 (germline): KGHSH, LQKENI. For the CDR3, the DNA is TGTGCCAGCTCACCACCGACGGGCGACTCCTACGAGCAGTACTTC. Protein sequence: CASSPPTGDSYEQYF.

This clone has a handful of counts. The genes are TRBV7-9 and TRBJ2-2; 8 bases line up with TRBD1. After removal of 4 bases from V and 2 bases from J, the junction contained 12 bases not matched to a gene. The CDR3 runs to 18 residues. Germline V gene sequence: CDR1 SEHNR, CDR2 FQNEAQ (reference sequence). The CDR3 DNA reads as TGTGCCAGCAGCTCTTTTGGAACCGGGACAGGAAACACCGGGGAGCTGTTTTTT. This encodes CASSSFGTGTGNTGELFF.

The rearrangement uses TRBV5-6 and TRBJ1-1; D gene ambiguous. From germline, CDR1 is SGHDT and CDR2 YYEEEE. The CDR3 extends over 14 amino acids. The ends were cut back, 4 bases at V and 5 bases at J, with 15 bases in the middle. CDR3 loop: CASSLRTLGTEAFF. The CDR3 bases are TGTGCCAGCAGCCTCCGGACCCTGGGAACTGAAGCTTTCTTT. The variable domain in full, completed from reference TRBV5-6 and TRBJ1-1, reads DAGVTQSPTHLIKTRGQQVTLRCSPKSGHDTVSWYQQALGQGPQFIFQYYEEEERQRGNFPDRFSGHQFPNYSSELNVNALLLGDSALYLCASSLRTLGTEAFFGQGTRLTVV.

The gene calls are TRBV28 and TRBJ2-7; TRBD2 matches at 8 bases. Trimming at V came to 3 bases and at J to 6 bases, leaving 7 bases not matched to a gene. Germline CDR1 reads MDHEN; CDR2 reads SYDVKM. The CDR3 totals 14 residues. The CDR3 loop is CASSFSGSRIEQYF. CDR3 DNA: TGTGCCAGCAGTTTCAGCGGGAGCAGGATCGAGCAGTACTTC.

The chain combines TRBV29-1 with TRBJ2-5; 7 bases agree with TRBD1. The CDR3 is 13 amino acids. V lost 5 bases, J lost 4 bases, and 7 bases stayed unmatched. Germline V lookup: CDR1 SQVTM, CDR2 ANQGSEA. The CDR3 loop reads CSVRDRVTETQYF. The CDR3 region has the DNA TGCAGCGTTCGAGACAGGGTAACAGAGACCCAGTACTTC.

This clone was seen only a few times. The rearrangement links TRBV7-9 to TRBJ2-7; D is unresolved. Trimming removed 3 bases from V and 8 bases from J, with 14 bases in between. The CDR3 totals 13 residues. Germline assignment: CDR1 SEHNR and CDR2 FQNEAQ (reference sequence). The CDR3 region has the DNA TGTGCCAGCAGCTTTGGAGACACTGGCAAGCAGTACTTC. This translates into CASSFGDTGKQYF.

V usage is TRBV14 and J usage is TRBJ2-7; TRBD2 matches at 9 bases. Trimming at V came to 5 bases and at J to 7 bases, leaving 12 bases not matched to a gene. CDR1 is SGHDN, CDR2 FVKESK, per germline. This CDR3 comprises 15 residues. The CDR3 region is CASSVAAGGPGEQYF. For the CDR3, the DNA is TGTGCCAGCAGCGTAGCTGCGGGAGGGCCGGGAGAGCAGTACTTC. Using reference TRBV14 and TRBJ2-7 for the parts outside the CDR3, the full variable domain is EAGVTQFPSHSVIEKGQTVTLRCDPISGHDNLYWYRRVMGKEIKFLLHFVKESKQDESGMPNNRFLAERTGGTYSTLKVQPAELEDSGVYFCASSVAAGGPGEQYFGPGTRLTVT.